This TCR beta chain is drawn from a study of OX40 agonist ivuxolimab in advanced cancers. Findings of the study overall: Dose levels from 0.1 to 3.0 mg/kg saw CD4+ and CD8+ blood T cells expand clonally by week 6.

As regards this clone: Its target is unknown.

Anyone with autoimmune disease history or systemic immunosuppression was excluded. Assay used: immunoSEQ multiplex PCR; TCRdb lists only in-frame clones, some missing. This sample has under 40,000 clones, with approximately 89% found just once. The sequences come from CD4+ or CD8+ T cells sorted from blood, collected in a trial of the OX40 agonist ivuxolimab. The receptor comes from an adult with an advanced solid tumor such as melanoma, head and neck, liver or kidney cancer.

The CDR3 nucleotides are TGTGCCAGCAGCCGGGACAGGGAACTGAACACTGAAGCTTTCTTT. Translated, it gives CASSRDRELNTEAFF. The chain carries TRBV6-5 and TRBJ1-1, with TRBD1 matching 9 bases. Per germline, CDR1 MNHEY and CDR2 SVGAGI. V was pared by 6 bases and J by 0 bases, with 5 bases of the junction left unmatched. The CDR3 runs 15 residues.